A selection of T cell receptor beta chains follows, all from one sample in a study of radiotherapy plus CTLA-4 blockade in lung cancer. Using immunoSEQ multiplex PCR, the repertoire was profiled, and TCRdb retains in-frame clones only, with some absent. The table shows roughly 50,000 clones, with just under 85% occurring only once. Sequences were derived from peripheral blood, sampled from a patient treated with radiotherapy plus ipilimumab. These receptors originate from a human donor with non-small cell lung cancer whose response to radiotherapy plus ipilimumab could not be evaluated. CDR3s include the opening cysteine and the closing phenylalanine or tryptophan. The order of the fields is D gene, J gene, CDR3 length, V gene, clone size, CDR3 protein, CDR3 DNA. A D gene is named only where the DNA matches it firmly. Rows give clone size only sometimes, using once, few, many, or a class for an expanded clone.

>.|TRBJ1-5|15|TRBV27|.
CASLLQANSNQPQHF
TGTGCCAGCCTTTTACAGGCGAATAGCAATCAGCCCCAGCATTTT
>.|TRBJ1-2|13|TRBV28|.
CASSLIWLPGYTF
TGTGCCAGCAGTTTAATTTGGCTTCCTGGCTACACCTTC
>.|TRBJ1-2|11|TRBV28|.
CATGQLYGYTF
TGTGCCACCGGACAGCTCTATGGCTACACCTTC
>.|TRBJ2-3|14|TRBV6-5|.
CASSYSRKQDTQYF
TGTGCCAGCAGTTACTCCCGAAAACAAGATACGCAGTATTTT
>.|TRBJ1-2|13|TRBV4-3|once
CASSQRRGYGYTF
TGCGCCAGCAGCCAAAGGAGGGGATATGGCTACACCTTC
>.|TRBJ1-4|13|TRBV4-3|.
CASSQDLEADLFF
TGCGCCAGCAGCCAAGATCTAGAGGCAGATCTGTTTTTT
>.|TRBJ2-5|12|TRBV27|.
CASSYTGETQYF
TGTGCCAGCAGTTACACCGGGGAGACCCAGTACTTC
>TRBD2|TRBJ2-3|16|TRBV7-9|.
CASSAGTTALMDTQYF
TGTGCCAGCAGCGCGGGGACTACCGCTTTGATGGATACGCAGTATTTT
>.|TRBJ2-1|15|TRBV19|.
CASSTQGSSYNEQFF
TGTGCCAGTAGTACCCAGGGCAGCTCCTACAATGAGCAGTTCTTC
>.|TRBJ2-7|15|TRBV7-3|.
CASSLGGLGAYEQYF
TGTGCCAGCAGCTTAGGGGGACTTGGGGCCTACGAGCAGTACTTC
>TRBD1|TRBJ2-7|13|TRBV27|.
CASSLDRAGRQYF
TGTGCCAGCAGTTTAGACAGGGCTGGCAGGCAGTACTTC
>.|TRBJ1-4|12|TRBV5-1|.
CASSPLREKLFF
TGCGCCAGCAGCCCCCTCCGGGAAAAACTGTTTTTT
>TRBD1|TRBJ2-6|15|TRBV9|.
CASSADRAGANVLTF
TGTGCCAGCAGCGCGGACAGGGCTGGGGCCAACGTCCTGACTTTC
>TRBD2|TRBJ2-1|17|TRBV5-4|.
CASSFLGGTSYINEQFF
TGTGCCAGCAGCTTTTTAGGGGGGACTAGTTATATCAATGAGCAGTTCTTC
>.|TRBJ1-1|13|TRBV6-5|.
CASSYTVATEAFF
TGTGCCAGCAGTTACACAGTAGCGACTGAAGCTTTCTTT
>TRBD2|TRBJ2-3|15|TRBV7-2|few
CASRSLAGGTDTQYF
TGTGCCAGCAGGTCGTTAGCGGGAGGCACAGATACGCAGTATTTT
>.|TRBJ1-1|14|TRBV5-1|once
CASSFKKTEDEAFF
TGCGCCAGCAGCTTTAAAAAGACAGAAGATGAAGCTTTCTTT
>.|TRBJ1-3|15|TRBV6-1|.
CASSEAGAGRNTIYF
TGTGCCAGCAGTGAAGCAGGGGCAGGGCGGAACACCATATATTTT
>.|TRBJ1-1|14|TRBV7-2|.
CASSFAGENTEAFF
TGTGCCAGCAGCTTTGCAGGGGAGAACACTGAAGCTTTCTTT
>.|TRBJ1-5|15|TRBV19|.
CASSRGEWGNQPQHF
TGTGCCAGTAGTAGGGGGGAGTGGGGCAATCAGCCCCAGCATTTT
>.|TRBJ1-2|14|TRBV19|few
CASKIGTSNYGYTF
TGTGCCAGTAAGATAGGGACTTCTAACTATGGCTACACCTTC
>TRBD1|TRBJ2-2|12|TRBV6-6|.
CASRTGGGELFF
TGTGCCAGCAGAACAGGGGGCGGGGAGCTGTTTTTT
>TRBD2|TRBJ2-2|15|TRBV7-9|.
CASSLSGGNTGELFF
TGTGCCAGCAGCCTTAGCGGGGGAAACACCGGGGAGCTGTTTTTT
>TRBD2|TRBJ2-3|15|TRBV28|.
CASSPRGGQEDTQYF
TGTGCCAGCAGTCCCCGCGGGGGGCAAGAAGATACGCAGTATTTT
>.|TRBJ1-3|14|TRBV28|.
CASSIQSSGNTIYF
TGTGCCAGCAGTATACAGTCCTCTGGAAACACCATATATTTT
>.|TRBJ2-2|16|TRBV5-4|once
CASSRSGGKDTGELFF
TGTGCCAGCTCGAGGTCGGGCGGGAAGGACACCGGGGAGCTGTTTTTT
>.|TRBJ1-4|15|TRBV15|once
CATSIQGAGDEKLFF
TGTGCCACCAGCATCCAAGGGGCAGGGGATGAAAAACTGTTTTTT
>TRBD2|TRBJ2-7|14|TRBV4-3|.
CASSSLREAYEQYF
TGCGCCAGCAGCTCCCTTCGGGAGGCCTACGAGCAGTACTTC
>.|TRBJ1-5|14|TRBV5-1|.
CASSLDGGNQPQHF
TGCGCCAGCAGCTTGGACGGAGGCAATCAGCCCCAGCATTTT
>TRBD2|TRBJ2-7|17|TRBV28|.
CASSLGRLAGGEYEQYF
TGTGCCAGCAGTTTGGGGAGACTAGCGGGCGGAGAGTACGAGCAGTACTTC
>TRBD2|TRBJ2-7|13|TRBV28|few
CASNAGVRHEQYF
TGTGCCAGCAACGCGGGAGTTCGCCACGAGCAGTACTTC
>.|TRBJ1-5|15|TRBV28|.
CASSLGGNEDQPQHF
TGTGCCAGCAGTTTAGGGGGGAATGAGGATCAGCCCCAGCATTTT